One sample yielded the 30 T cell receptor beta chains listed below, sequenced in a study of PD-1 blockade in classical Hodgkin lymphoma. Sample time point: cycle 4 day 1 (C4D1), after six to seven weeks of nivolumab. Every patient was affected by relapse after autologous stem cell transplantation, while exposure to brentuximab vedotin was not uniform. TCRdb's table, derived via immunoSEQ multiplex PCR, lists solely in-frame clones and lacks some. The profile shows about 110,000 clones, 89% of them singletons. The source was peripheral blood mononuclear cells (PBMCs), collected before the fourth cycle of nivolumab. These receptors all come from a human donor with classical Hodgkin lymphoma.

The chain is built from TRBV28 and TRBJ2-1; 8 nucleotides agree with TRBD2. CDR3 length equals 15 residues. Germline V gives CDR1 MDHEN, CDR2 SYDVKM. V lost 7 bases, J lost 7 bases, and 12 bases stayed unmatched. The CDR3 nucleotides read TGTGCCAGCACCCTGACGGGAGGGCCGAGGAATGAGCAGTTCTTC. Translated, it gives CASTLTGGPRNEQFF.

CDR3 in amino acids: CAWAGGPNQPQHF. The CDR3 nucleotides are TGTGCCTGGGCCGGGGGACCCAATCAGCCCCAGCATTTT. V is TRBV30 and J is TRBJ1-5; D is possibly TRBD1 (5 bases). The CDR3 length is 13 residues. Germline loops: CDR1 GTSNPN, CDR2 SVGIG (reference sequence). V was cut by 5 bases and J by 3 bases, with 11 bases left in between.

This chain links TRBV27 with TRBJ1-1, with D unclear. The germline gives CDR1 MNHEY, CDR2 SMNVEV (reference sequence). The V end lost 4 bases, the J end lost 0 bases, and 9 bases lay between the germline ends. The CDR3 is 14 amino acids. The CDR3 region is CASSSRVVNTEAFF. CDR3 coding DNA: TGTGCCAGCAGTTCTCGGGTGGTGAACACTGAAGCTTTCTTT.

The CDR3 sequence is CASSLAGNYGYTF. The CDR3 DNA reads TGTGCCAGCAGCTTGGCAGGGAACTATGGCTACACCTTC. V usage is TRBV5-8 and J usage is TRBJ1-2; D perhaps matches TRBD1 (5 bases). V lost 0 bases to trimming and J lost 2 bases, with 5 bases between them. Germline CDR1 SGHTS, CDR2 YDEGEE. The CDR3 contains 13 residues.

The V gene is TRBV19, the J gene TRBJ2-5; D unclear. Germline CDR1 reads LNHDA; CDR2 reads SQIVND (reference sequence). Trimming left V 3 bases short and J 6 bases short, with 14 bases between. The CDR3 totals 14 residues. In nucleotides, the CDR3 is TGTGCCAGTAGTATGGAGTTCGGACGACAGACCCAGTACTTC. Translated: CASSMEFGRQTQYF.

The rearrangement links TRBV6-1 to TRBJ2-1, with TRBD2 identical over 11 bases. Germline V gene lookup returns CDR1 MNHNS and CDR2 SASEGT. The J segment lost 9 bases and the V segment lost 8 bases, leaving 6 bases of the junction unmatched. The CDR3 length is 13 residues. The CDR3 DNA reads as TGTGCCAGCGGCCCTAGCGGGAGGACTGAGCAGTTCTTC. Its translation is CASGPSGRTEQFF.

The chain has TRBV2 and TRBJ1-1; D is possibly TRBD1 (6 bases). The length of the CDR3 is 13 residues. V was shortened by 6 bases and J by 3 bases, with 11 bases between the two germline ends. Germline CDR1 SNHLY, CDR2 FYNNEI. The CDR3 bases are TGTGCCAGCAGCGATCAGGGGTACACTGAAGCTTTCTTT. It encodes CASSDQGYTEAFF.

This rearrangement joins TRBV10-1 to TRBJ2-2; TRBD2 agrees at 9 bases. This CDR3 is 17 amino acids long. The ends lost 5 bases at V and 0 bases at J; junction bases unmatched: 7. In germline, CDR1 is WNHNN, CDR2 SYGVQD (reference sequence). The CDR3 coding sequence is TGCGCCAGCAGTCCCTCTCTAGCGGGGACGAACACCGGGGAGCTGTTTTTT. It translates to CASSPSLAGTNTGELFF.

The chain uses TRBV19 and TRBJ1-2, with 8 positions matching TRBD1. V trimming: 3 bases; J trimming: 2 bases; junction bases outside the gene matches: 5. Germline values: CDR1 LNHDA, CDR2 SQIVND (reference sequence). The CDR3 runs to 15 residues. This chain's CDR3 is CASSIGQGGNYGYTF. The CDR3 DNA reads TGTGCCAGTAGTATTGGACAGGGTGGAAACTATGGCTACACCTTC.

The chain has TRBV27 and TRBJ2-7, with D tentatively TRBD1 (5 bases). The CDR3 length is 15 residues. Trimming left V 10 bases short and J 0 bases short, with 19 bases between. The germline gives CDR1 MNHEY, CDR2 SMNVEV (reference sequence). CDR3 sequence reads: CATAREGPSSYEQYF. The DNA for the CDR3 is TGTGCCACTGCCAGGGAAGGGCCGAGCTCCTACGAGCAGTACTTC.

The V call is TRBV4-3, the J call TRBJ1-1; D is unclear. Trimming stripped 0 bases from V and 5 bases from J, with 16 bases between. There are 16 residues in the CDR3. Germline V gives CDR1 LGHNA, CDR2 YSLEER. The DNA for the CDR3 is TGCGCCAGCAGCCAAGAAGCTGCTTGGGCCCTGACTGAAGCTTTCTTT. Translated, it gives CASSQEAAWALTEAFF.

The rearrangement joins TRBV27 to TRBJ2-7, with 8 bases lining up with TRBD1. This CDR3 is 16 amino acids long. Germline V gene lookup returns CDR1 MNHEY and CDR2 SMNVEV (reference sequence). V lost 2 bases and J lost 1; bases outside the gene matches: 7. The CDR3 reads CASSLVGTGWSYEQYF. The CDR3 bases are TGTGCCAGCAGTTTAGTGGGGACAGGCTGGTCCTACGAGCAGTACTTC.

The chain combines TRBV4-3 with TRBJ2-3; 13 bases match TRBD2. Germline CDR1 and CDR2: LGHNA and YSLEER. The ends lost 0 bases at V and 0 bases at J; junction bases unmatched: 9. There are 20 residues in the CDR3. DNA for the CDR3: TGCGCCAGCAGCCAAGATCTTGTGACTAGCGGGAGGACTAGCACAGATACGCAGTATTTT. Translated, it gives CASSQDLVTSGRTSTDTQYF.

The chain uses TRBV30 and TRBJ1-2, with a weak D call TRBD1 (5 bases). Germline CDR1 is GTSNPN and CDR2 is SVGIG (reference sequence). The CDR3 spans 12 residues. The CDR3 here is CAGSGGDYGYTF. The CDR3 nucleotides read TGTGCGGGATCGGGGGGTGACTATGGCTACACCTTC. Looking up the rest from reference TRBV30 and TRBJ1-2 gives the full variable domain: SQTIHQWPATLVQPVGSPLSLECTVEGTSNPNLYWYRQAAGRGLQLLFYSVGIGQISSEVPQNLSASRPQDRQFILSSKKLLLSDSGFYLCAGSGGDYGYTFGSGTRLTVV.

This clone was recorded only once. J is TRBJ2-1 and V is TRBV14, with D tentatively TRBD1 or TRBD2 (5 bases each). The germline V gene has CDR1 SGHDN and CDR2 FVKESK. The V end lost 1 base, the J end lost 5 bases, and 15 bases lay between the germline ends. This CDR3 region has 16 residues. The chain's CDR3 is CASSQVSGTKHNEQFF. The DNA of the CDR3 is TGTGCCAGCAGCCAAGTATCCGGGACCAAACACAATGAGCAGTTCTTC.

The chain uses TRBV19 and TRBJ2-1; no clear D. CDR3 size: 14 residues. The V end lost 3 bases, the J end lost 9 bases, and 15 bases lay between the germline ends. Germline loops: CDR1 LNHDA, CDR2 SQIVND (reference sequence). The DNA of the CDR3 is TGTGCCAGTAGTATCCCGGACCGATTTGGTGAGCAGTTCTTC. Amino acids: CASSIPDRFGEQFF.

J is TRBJ1-4 and V is TRBV5-8, with D perhaps TRBD1 (6 bases). Trimming cost V 3 bases and J 4 bases, with 10 bases left between them. The CDR3 totals 14 residues. The germline gives CDR1 SGHTS, CDR2 YDEGEE. DNA for the CDR3: TGTGCCAGCAGCTCCGGGACACATAATGAAAAACTGTTTTTT. Residues: CASSSGTHNEKLFF.

V usage is TRBV4-1 and J usage is TRBJ2-1; D unresolved. There are 14 residues in the CDR3. Germline loops: CDR1 MGHRA, CDR2 YSYEKL. Trimming pared 0 bases from V and 4 bases from J, leaving 7 bases between. CDR3 residues: CASSQEPNYNEQFF. CDR3 nucleotide sequence: TGCGCCAGCAGCCAAGAACCGAATTACAATGAGCAGTTCTTC.

The rearrangement links TRBV4-1 to TRBJ2-4; D gene ambiguous. CDR1 and CDR2 (germline): MGHRA, YSYEKL. This CDR3 has 17 amino acids. Trimming shortened V by 0 bases and J by 1 base, and 13 bases separated the two germline ends. In DNA, the CDR3 is TGCGCCAGCAGCCAAGATAGGGCCAGGACGGCCAAAAACATTCAGTACTTC. It yields the protein CASSQDRARTAKNIQYF.

The V gene is TRBV5-1, the J gene TRBJ2-6; D unresolved. The CDR3 is made up of 16 amino acids. CDR1 SGHRS and CDR2 YFSETQ come from the germline V gene. V was shortened by 0 bases and J by 2 bases, with 9 bases between the two germline ends. CDR3 loop: CASSLGQVTGANVLTF. The CDR3 nucleotides read TGCGCCAGCAGCTTGGGTCAGGTCACTGGGGCCAACGTCCTGACTTTC.

The CDR3 here is CASSPGLASLGEQYF. CDR3 bases: TGTGCCAGCAGCCCGGGGCTAGCGTCCCTGGGGGAGCAGTACTTC. This chain uses TRBV7-2 with TRBJ2-7, with D tentatively TRBD2 (6 bases). Germline loops: CDR1 SGHTA, CDR2 FQGNSA. V shed 5 bases and J shed 7 bases, with 21 bases lying between them. The CDR3 loop spans 15 amino acids.

The gene calls are TRBV27 and TRBJ2-6; D not resolved. With 3 bases removed from V and 2 bases from J, the gap between germline ends came to 2 bases. The CDR3 runs 13 residues. Germline lookup yields CDR1 MNHEY and CDR2 SMNVEV (reference sequence). The CDR3, as DNA: TGTGCCAGCAGTTTTCCTGGGGCCAACGTCCTGACTTTC. Translating gives CASSFPGANVLTF.

This clone was seen only once. This specimen includes other DNA sequences encoding the same CDR3. This rearrangement joins TRBV5-1 to TRBJ2-5; D is uncertain. The CDR3 length is 11 residues. Trimming removed 2 bases from V and 3 bases from J, with 2 bases in between. Germline V CDR1 and CDR2: SGHRS, YFSETQ. CDR3 region: CASSLEETQYF. The CDR3 nucleotides read TGCGCCAGCAGCTTAGAAGAGACCCAGTACTTC.

This CDR3 reads CASSPDYGTGVRGNQPQHF. The CDR3 DNA reads as TGCGCCAGCAGCCCAGATTATGGGACAGGGGTAAGAGGCAATCAGCCCCAGCATTTT. The rearrangement joins TRBV4-3 to TRBJ1-5; 10 bases line up with TRBD1. Germline V gene lookup returns CDR1 LGHNA and CDR2 YSLEER. With V trimmed by 4 bases and J by 2 bases, 14 bases remained unmatched. CDR3 size: 19 residues.

Written as DNA, the CDR3 is TGTGCCAGCAGGACAGGGGAAATAGCCGGGGAGCTGTTTTTT. It encodes CASRTGEIAGELFF. The V and J genes are TRBV6-5 and TRBJ2-2; 8 nucleotides align to TRBD1. The V and J ends lost 6 bases and 6 bases, in that order; junction bases with no gene match: 6. Germline CDR1 MNHEY, CDR2 SVGAGI. The CDR3 extends over 14 amino acids.

This clone appeared a single time. The chain carries TRBV6-4 and TRBJ2-3; no reliable D call. V was clipped by 0 bases and J by 2 bases, with 3 bases between them. The length of the CDR3 is 13 residues. The germline V gene has CDR1 MRHNA and CDR2 SNTAGT. In nucleotides, the CDR3 is TGTGCCAGCAGTGACTCGGTCACAGATACGCAGTATTTT. Its translation: CASSDSVTDTQYF.

This sequence joins TRBV4-2 and TRBJ2-1; 10 bases align to TRBD2. The junction had 17 bases not matched to a gene; V was cut back by 0 bases and J by 6 bases. The CDR3 covers 20 residues. Germline CDR1 and CDR2: LGHNA and YNFKEQ. Here the CDR3 DNA reads TGTGCCAGCAGCCAAGAAGCGCCTAGCGGGAGCCACCCCTTTAGCAATGAGCAGTTCTTC. Translation gives CASSQEAPSGSHPFSNEQFF.

V gene TRBV27 combines with J gene TRBJ1-1, with no clear D. CDR1 is MNHEY and CDR2 is SMNVEV in the germline V gene (reference sequence). Trimming stripped 5 bases from V and 4 bases from J, with 14 bases between. This CDR3 has 14 residues. DNA for the CDR3: TGTGCCAGCAGTGGTTACACCGTGGGCACTGAAGCTTTCTTT. Residues: CASSGYTVGTEAFF.

The chain links TRBV5-1 to TRBJ2-7, with TRBD1 identical over 8 bases. The CDR3 runs 16 residues. CDR1 is SGHRS and CDR2 is YFSETQ in the germline V gene. Unmatched junction bases numbered 10, after V lost 0 bases and J lost 5 bases. CDR3 bases: TGCGCCAGCAGCTTGGATGGACAGGGTAAGATTGACGAGCAGTACTTC. This gives the protein CASSLDGQGKIDEQYF. The whole variable domain, filled in from reference TRBV5-1 and TRBJ2-7, reads KAGVTQTPRYLIKTRGQQVTLSCSPISGHRSVSWYQQTPGQGLQFLFEYFSETQRNKGNFPGRFSGRQFSNSRSEMNVSTLELGDSALYLCASSLDGQGKIDEQYFGPGTRLTVT.

The chain links TRBV9 to TRBJ2-2; D might be TRBD1 (6 bases). The V end lost 5 bases, the J end lost 6 bases, and 11 bases lay between the germline ends. CDR1 and CDR2 from the germline V gene are SGDLS and YYNGEE. This CDR3 region has 13 residues. This CDR3 reads CASRGAGPGELFF. The CDR3 DNA reads as TGTGCCAGCAGGGGGGCAGGGCCCGGGGAGCTGTTTTTT.